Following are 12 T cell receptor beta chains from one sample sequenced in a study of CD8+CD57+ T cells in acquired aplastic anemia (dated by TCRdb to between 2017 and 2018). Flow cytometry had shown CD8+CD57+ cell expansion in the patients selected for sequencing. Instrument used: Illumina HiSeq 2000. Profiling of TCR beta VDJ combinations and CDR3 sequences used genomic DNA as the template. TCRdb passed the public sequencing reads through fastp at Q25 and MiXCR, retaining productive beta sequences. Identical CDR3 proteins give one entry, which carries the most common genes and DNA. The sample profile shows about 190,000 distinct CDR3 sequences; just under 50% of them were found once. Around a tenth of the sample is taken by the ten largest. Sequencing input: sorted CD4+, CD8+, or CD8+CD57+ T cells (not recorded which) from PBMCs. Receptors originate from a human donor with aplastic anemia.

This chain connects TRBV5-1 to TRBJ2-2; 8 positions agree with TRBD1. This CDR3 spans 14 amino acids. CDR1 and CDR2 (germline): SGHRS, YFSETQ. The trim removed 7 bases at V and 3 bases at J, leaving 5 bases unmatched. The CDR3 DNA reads TGCGCCAGCTGGACAGGGTCGGACACCGGGGAGCTGTTTTTT. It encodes CASWTGSDTGELFF.

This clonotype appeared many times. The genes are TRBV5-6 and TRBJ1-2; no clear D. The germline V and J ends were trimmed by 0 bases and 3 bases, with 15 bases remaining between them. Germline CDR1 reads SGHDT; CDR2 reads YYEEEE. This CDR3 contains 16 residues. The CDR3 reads CASSLGRQGLDYGYTF. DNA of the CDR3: TGTGCCAGCAGCTTGGGCAGACAAGGGTTGGACTATGGCTACACCTTC.

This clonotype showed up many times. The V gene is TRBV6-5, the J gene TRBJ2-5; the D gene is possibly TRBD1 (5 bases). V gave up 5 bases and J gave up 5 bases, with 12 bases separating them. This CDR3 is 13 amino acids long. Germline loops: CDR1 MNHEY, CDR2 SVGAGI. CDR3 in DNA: TGTGCCAGCAGTGCCAGGGCGAGGGAGACCCAGTACTTC. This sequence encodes CASSARARETQYF.

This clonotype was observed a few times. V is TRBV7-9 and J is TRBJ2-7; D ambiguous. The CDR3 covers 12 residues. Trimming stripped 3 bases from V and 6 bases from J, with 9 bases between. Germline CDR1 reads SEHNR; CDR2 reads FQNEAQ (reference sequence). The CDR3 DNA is TGTGCCAGCAGCTTGGACCCGGGCGAGCAGTACTTC. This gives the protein CASSLDPGEQYF.

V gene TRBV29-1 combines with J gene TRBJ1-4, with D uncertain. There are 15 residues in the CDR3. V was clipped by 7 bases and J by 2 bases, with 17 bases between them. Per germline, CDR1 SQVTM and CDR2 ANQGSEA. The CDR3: CSAQVGWRTNEKLFF. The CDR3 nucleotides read TGCAGCGCCCAAGTTGGCTGGAGGACTAATGAAAAACTGTTTTTT.

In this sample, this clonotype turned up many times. As DNA, the CDR3 is TGTGCCAGCAGCTTAGGGGGGGGCCCCTACGAGCAGTACTTC. Protein sequence: CASSLGGGPYEQYF. The V and J genes are TRBV7-8 and TRBJ2-7; TRBD2 might be the D (7 bases). The germline gives CDR1 SGHVS, CDR2 FQNEAQ. CDR3 length equals 14 residues. Trimming stripped 1 base from V and 2 bases from J, with 9 bases between.

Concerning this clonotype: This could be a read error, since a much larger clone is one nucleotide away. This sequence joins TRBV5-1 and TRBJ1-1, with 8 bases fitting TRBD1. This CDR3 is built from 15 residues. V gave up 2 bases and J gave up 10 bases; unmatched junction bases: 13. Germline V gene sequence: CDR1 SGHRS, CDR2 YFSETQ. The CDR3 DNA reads TGCGCCAGCAGCTTAACCAGACCAGGGGGCAGTGGAGCTTTCTTT. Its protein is CASSLTRPGGSGAFF.

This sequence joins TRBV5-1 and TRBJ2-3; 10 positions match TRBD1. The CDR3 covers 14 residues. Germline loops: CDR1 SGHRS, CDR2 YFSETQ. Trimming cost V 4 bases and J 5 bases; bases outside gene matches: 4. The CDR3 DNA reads TGCGCCAGCAGCACGGGGACAGGGGTAGATACGCAGTATTTT. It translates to CASSTGTGVDTQYF.

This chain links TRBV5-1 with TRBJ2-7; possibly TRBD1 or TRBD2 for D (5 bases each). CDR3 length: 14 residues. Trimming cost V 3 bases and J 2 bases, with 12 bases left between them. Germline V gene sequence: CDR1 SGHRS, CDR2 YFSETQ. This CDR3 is CASSWMGTTYEQYF. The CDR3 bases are TGCGCCAGCAGCTGGATGGGGACGACCTACGAGCAGTACTTC. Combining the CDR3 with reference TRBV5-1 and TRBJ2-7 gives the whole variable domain KAGVTQTPRYLIKTRGQQVTLSCSPISGHRSVSWYQQTPGQGLQFLFEYFSETQRNKGNFPGRFSGRQFSNSRSEMNVSTLELGDSALYLCASSWMGTTYEQYFGPGTRLTVT.

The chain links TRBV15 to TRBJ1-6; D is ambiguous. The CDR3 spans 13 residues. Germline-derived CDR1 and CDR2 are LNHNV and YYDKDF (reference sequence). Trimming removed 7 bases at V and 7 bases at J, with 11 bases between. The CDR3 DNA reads TGTGCCACCACTCTTTCCACGAATTCACCCCTCCACTTT. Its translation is CATTLSTNSPLHF.

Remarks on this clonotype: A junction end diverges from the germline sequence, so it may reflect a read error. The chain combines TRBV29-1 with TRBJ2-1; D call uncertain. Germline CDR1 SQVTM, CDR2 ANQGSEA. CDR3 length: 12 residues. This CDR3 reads CSVDGPYNEQCF. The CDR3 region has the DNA TGCAGCGTCGACGGACCTTACAATGAGCAGTGCTTC.

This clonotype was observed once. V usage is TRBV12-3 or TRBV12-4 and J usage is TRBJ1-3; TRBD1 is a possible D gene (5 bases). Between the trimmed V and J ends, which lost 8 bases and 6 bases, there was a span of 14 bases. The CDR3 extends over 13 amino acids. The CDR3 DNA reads TGTGCCAGCGCCCGGGGGTATGAAAACACCATATATTTT. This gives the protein CASARGYENTIYF.